This T cell receptor beta chain was observed in a study of Ad26.COV2.S vaccination and SARS-CoV-2 variants. Regarding treatment: around 19 received Ad26.COV2.S at low or high dose, single or two shots; 5 received placebo; per-sample allocation not given. It was on day 63 after the first vaccine or placebo injection that samples were taken. Method: immunoSEQ multiplex PCR; TCRdb's copy keeps in-frame clones and lacks some. The table records under 600,000 clones, 80% to 90% of them present only once. Germline assignment: CDR1 MGHRA and CDR2 YSYEKL. The CDR3 totals 17 residues. The V gene lost 2 bases and the J gene lost 5 bases, with 19 bases spanning the gap.

This TCR was sampled from a person aged 18-65 years who received the Ad26.COV2.S COVID-19 vaccine or a placebo. Source: peripheral blood, taken in a trial of Ad26.COV2.S vaccine versus placebo. J is TRBJ1-3 and V is TRBV4-1, with a weak D call TRBD1 (5 bases). CDR3 sequence reads: CASSQPTIGHRRNTIYF. CDR3 DNA sequence: TGCGCCAGCAGCCAACCAACCATCGGACACAGGAGAAACACCATATATTTT.